This record concerns one T cell receptor (beta chain) sequence. The data originate from a study of blood T cell repertoires in COVID-19. About the research overall: T cells, B-cell-depleted T cells, or PBMCs supplied cDNA or gDNA.

The method was immunoSEQ multiplex PCR; TCRdb's version includes in-frame clones alone and lacks a portion of them. The sample has about 59,000 clones; approximately 79% are singletons. From germline, CDR1 is ENHRY and CDR2 SYGVKD. J was trimmed by 4 bases and V by 11 bases; bases with no gene match: 8. This CDR3 is 13 amino acids long. The TCR originated in a human donor in a cohort sampled during active COVID-19. The sequenced sample was peripheral blood. The V and J genes are TRBV10-3 and TRBJ1-2, with TRBD1 matching over 9 bases. CDR3 sequence (DNA): TGTGCCTCTTGGACGGGACAGGGCTATGGCTACACCTTC. It yields the protein CASWTGQGYGYTF.